Described below is a single T cell receptor beta chain sequence and its context. The authors sequenced TCR beta from blood CD8+ and CD4+ T cells. Controls matched for sex and age were healthy donors. The TEMRA cells underwent FACS enrichment, while the CD8+ and CD4+ T cells underwent negative isolation. The V segment lost 6 bases and the J segment 4 bases; nucleotides outside the gene matches: 8. This CDR3 spans 15 amino acids. The germline CDR1 and CDR2 sequences are MNHEY and SVGEGT. The data stem from a study of CD8 T cells in Susac syndrome. Reverse transcription used about 0.45 to 1 ug RNA and random hexamers. TCRdb re-called the immunoSEQ multiplex PCR reads with MiXCR, one entry per CDR3 protein. Among about 160,000 distinct CDR3 sequences, 92% were seen once, and the ten largest hold more than 0.07%.

This rearrangement joins TRBV6-2 or TRBV6-3 to TRBJ2-3; 9 bases fit TRBD1. The receptor's source is a human donor in good health. Sample: CD4+ T cells from PBMCs. The CDR3 bases are TGTGCCAGCAGACCACAGGGGGCCGGCCCAGATACGCAGTATTTT. Translation: CASRPQGAGPDTQYF.